The following is a T cell receptor (beta chain) sequence with its context. This entry belongs to a study of blood T cell repertoires in COVID-19. Assay used: immunoSEQ multiplex PCR; TCRdb lists only in-frame clones, some missing. The data show 150,000 to 200,000 clones, more than 65% seen once. V shed 4 bases, J shed 5 bases, and the junction held 6 bases outside the gene matches. Germline V lookup: CDR1 LNHDA, CDR2 SQIVND (reference sequence). This CDR3 is built from 15 residues. The source is an elderly woman with acute or convalescent COVID-19. Sequenced input: peripheral blood. V and J are TRBV19 and TRBJ2-1; 9 nucleotides match TRBD1. Here the CDR3 DNA reads TGTGCCAGTAGTAAGGTTGGGACAGGGAACAATGAGCAGTTCTTC. It yields the protein CASSKVGTGNNEQFF.